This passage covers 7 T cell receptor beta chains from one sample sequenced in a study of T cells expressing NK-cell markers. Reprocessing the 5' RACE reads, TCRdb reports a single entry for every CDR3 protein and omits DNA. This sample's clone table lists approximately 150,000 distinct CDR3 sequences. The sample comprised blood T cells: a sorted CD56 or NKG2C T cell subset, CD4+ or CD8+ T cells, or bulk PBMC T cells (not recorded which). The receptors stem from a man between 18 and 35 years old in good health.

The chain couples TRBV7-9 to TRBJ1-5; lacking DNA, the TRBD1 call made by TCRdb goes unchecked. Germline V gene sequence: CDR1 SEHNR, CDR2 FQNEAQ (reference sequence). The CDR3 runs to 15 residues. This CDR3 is CASSPGGSGNQPQHF.

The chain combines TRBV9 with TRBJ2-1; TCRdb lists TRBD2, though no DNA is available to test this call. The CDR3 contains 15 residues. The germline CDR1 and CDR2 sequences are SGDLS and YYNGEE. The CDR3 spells CASSVVLAGSNEQFF.

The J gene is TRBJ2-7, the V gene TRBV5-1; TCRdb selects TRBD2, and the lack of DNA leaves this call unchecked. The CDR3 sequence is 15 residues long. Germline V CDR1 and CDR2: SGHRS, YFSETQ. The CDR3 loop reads CASSFMASEGYEQYF.

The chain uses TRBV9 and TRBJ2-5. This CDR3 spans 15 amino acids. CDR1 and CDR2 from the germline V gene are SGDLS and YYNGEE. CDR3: CASSVYFGSQETQYF.

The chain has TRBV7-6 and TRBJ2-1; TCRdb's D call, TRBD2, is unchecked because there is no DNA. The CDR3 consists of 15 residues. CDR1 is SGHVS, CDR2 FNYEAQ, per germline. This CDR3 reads CASSTKDGINNEQFF.

This CDR3 reads CASSHGGTSGRINEQFF. The rearrangement links TRBV4-1 to TRBJ2-1; the TCRdb call, TRBD2, lacks DNA for checking. The CDR3 is made up of 17 amino acids. Germline loops: CDR1 MGHRA, CDR2 YSYEKL.

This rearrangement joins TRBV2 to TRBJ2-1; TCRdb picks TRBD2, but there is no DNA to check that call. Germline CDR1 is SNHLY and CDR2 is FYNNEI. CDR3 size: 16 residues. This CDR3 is CASSELERENGDEQFF.